This T cell receptor (beta chain) was found in a study of cytomegalovirus exposure and HLA in healthy donors. Regarding the study as a whole: The study labeled 150 to 200 TCR beta chains cytomegalovirus-associated. The tendency of first-cohort TCR clusters to co-occur in the 110 or so validation repertoires emerged from a later analysis.

Germline V lookup: CDR1 SGHRS, CDR2 YFSETQ. The CDR3 loop spans 16 amino acids. A roughly 120-subject validation cohort, separate from the roughly 680-subject first cohort, supplied the donors. The method was immunoSEQ multiplex PCR; TCRdb's version includes in-frame clones alone and lacks a portion of them. The sample contains some 65,000 clones, 95% to 97% of which appear only once. On this clone itself: Its antigen is undetermined. One junction end does not reproduce the germline sequence, and a read error may be involved.

V is TRBV5-1 and J is TRBJ2-4; 11 bases map to TRBD2. The TCR was taken from a young man in good health and CMV-seronegative. The specimen sequenced was PBMCs. The DNA for the CDR3 is TGCGCCAGCAGCTCCCTGACGGGACAGGAGACTAGCGGGATTTCGTTC. This codes for CASSSLTGQETSGISF.